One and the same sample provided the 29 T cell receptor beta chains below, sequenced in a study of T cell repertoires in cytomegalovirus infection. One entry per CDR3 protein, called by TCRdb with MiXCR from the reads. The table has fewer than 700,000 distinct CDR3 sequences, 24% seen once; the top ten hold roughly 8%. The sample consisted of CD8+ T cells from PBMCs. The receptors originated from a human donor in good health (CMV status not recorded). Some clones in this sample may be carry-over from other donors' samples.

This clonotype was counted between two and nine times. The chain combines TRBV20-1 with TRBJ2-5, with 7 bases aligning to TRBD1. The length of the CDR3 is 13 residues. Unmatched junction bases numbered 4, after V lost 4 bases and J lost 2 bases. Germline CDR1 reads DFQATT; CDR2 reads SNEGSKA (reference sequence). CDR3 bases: TGCAGTGCTATAGACAGGGAACAAGAGACCCAGTACTTC. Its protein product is CSAIDREQETQYF.

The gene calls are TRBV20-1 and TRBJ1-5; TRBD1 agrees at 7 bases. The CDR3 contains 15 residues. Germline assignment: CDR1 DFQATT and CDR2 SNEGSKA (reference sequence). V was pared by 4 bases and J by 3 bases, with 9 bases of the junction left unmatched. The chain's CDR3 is CSAILRDRVNQPQHF. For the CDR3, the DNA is TGCAGTGCTATTCTCCGGGACAGAGTCAATCAGCCCCAGCATTTT.

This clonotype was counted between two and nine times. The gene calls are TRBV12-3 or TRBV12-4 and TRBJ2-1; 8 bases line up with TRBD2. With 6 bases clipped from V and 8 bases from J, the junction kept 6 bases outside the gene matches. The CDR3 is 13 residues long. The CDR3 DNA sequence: TGTGCCAGCAGAATAGCGGGGAGGGATGAGCAGTTCTTC. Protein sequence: CASRIAGRDEQFF.

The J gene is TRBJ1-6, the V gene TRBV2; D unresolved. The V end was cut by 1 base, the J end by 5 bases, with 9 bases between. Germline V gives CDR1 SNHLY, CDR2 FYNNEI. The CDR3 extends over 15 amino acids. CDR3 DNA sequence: TGTGCCAGCAGTGAAGATATGGCAGATAATTCACCCCTCCACTTT. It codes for CASSEDMADNSPLHF. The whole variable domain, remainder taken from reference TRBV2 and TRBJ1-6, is EPEVTQTPSHQVTQMGQEVILRCVPISNHLYFYWYRQILGQKVEFLVSFYNNEISEKSEIFDDQFSVERPDGSNFTLKIRSTKLEDSAMYFCASSEDMADNSPLHFGNGTRLTVT.

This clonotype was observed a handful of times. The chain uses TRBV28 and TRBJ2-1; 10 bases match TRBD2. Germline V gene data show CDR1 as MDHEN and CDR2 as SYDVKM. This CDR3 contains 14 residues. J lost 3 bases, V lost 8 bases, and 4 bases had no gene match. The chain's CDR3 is CASLVAGGYNEQFF. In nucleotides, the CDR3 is TGTGCCAGCTTAGTAGCGGGGGGCTACAATGAGCAGTTCTTC.

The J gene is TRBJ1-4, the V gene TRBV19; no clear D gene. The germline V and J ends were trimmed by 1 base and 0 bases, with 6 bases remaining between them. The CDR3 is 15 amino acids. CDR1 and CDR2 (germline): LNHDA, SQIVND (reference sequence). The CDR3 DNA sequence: TGTGCCAGTAGTATAGGAAGTGCAACTAATGAAAAACTGTTTTTT. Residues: CASSIGSATNEKLFF.

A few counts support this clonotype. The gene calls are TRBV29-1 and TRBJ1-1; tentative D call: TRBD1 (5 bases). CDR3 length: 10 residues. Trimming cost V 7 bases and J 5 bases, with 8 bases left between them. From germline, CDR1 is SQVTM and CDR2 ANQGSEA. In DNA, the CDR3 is TGCAGCGGGGGGGGTACTGAAGCTTTCTTT. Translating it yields CSGGGTEAFF.

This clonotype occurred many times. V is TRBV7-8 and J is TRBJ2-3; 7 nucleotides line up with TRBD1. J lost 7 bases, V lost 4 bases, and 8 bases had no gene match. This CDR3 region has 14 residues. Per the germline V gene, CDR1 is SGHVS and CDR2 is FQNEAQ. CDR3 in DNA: TGTGCCAGCAGCTCCTTGGACAGGCGCAATACGCAGTATTTT. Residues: CASSSLDRRNTQYF. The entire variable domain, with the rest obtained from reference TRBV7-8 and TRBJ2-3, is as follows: GAGVSQSPRYKVAKRGQDVALRCDPISGHVSLFWYQQALGQGPEFLTYFQNEAQLDKSGLPSDRFFAERPEGSVSTLKIQRTQQEDSAVYLCASSSLDRRNTQYFGPGTRLTVL.

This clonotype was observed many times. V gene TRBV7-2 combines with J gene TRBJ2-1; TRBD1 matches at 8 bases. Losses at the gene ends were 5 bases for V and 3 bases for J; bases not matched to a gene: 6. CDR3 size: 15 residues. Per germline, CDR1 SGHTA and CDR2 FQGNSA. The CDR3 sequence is CASSLQGAIYNEQFF. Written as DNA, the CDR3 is TGTGCCAGCAGCCTGCAGGGGGCCATCTACAATGAGCAGTTCTTC. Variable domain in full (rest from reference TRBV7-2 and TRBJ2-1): GAGVSQSPSNKVTEKGKDVELRCDPISGHTALYWYRQSLGQGLEFLIYFQGNSAPDKSGLPSDRFSAERTGGSVSTLTIQRTQQEDSAVYLCASSLQGAIYNEQFFGPGTRLTVL.

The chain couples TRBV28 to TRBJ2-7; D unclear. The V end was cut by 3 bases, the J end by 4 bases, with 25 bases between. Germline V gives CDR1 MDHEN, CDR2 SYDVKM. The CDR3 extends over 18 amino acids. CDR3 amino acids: CASSFMVSPDRGLYEQYV. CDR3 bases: TGTGCCAGCAGTTTTATGGTCTCGCCAGATCGTGGCCTTTACGAGCAGTACGTC.

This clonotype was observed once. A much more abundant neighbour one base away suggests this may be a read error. The DNA for the CDR3 is TGTGCCAGCAGTCTGCTGGGACAGGGTTTCGAGCAGTACTTC. It specifies CASSLLGQGFEQYF. The rearrangement links TRBV7-2 to TRBJ2-7; 9 positions match TRBD1. The CDR3 contains 14 residues. With V trimmed by 6 bases and J by 6 bases, 9 bases remained unmatched. Germline assignment: CDR1 SGHTA and CDR2 FQGNSA.

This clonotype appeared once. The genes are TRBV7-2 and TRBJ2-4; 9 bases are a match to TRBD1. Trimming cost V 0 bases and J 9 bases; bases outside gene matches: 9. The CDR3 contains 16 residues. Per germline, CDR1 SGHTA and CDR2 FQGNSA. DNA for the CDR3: TGTGCCAGCAGCTTAGCGGGGGACAGGGTCGTACTCATTCAGTACTTC. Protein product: CASSLAGDRVVLIQYF.

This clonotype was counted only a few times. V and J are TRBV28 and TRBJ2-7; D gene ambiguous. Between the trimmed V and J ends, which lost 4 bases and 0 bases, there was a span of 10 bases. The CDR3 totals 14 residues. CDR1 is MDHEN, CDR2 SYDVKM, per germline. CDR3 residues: CASSSVTHSYEQYV. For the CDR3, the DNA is TGTGCCAGCAGTTCTGTGACACACTCCTACGAGCAGTACGTC.

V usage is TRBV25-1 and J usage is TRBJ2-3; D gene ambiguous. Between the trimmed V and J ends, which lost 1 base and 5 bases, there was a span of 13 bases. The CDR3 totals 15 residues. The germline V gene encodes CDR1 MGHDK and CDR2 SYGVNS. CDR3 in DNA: TGTGCCAGCAGTGAATTCGAACAACCGGGAGATACGCAGTATTTT. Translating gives CASSEFEQPGDTQYF.

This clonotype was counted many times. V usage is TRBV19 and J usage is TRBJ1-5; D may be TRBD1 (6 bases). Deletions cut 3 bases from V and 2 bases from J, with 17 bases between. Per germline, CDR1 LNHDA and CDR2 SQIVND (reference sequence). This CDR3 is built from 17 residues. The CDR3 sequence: CASSMSWDTFGNQPQHF. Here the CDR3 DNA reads TGTGCCAGTAGTATGTCCTGGGACACCTTTGGCAATCAGCCCCAGCATTTT.

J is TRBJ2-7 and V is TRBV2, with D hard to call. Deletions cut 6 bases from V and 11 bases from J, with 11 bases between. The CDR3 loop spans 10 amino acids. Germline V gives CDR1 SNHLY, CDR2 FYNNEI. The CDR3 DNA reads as TGTGCCAGCAGACAGAAAAAGGAGTACTTC. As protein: CASRQKKEYF.

This CDR3 is CSARDLGAFEGNQPQHF. The CDR3 DNA follows: TGCAGTGCTAGAGATTTGGGGGCTTTTGAGGGCAATCAGCCCCAGCATTTT. The chain carries TRBV20-1 and TRBJ1-5; weak D call: TRBD1 (6 bases). The V end lost 0 bases, the J end lost 2 bases, and 17 bases lay between the germline ends. The CDR3 has 17 residues. Germline assignment: CDR1 DFQATT and CDR2 SNEGSKA (reference sequence).

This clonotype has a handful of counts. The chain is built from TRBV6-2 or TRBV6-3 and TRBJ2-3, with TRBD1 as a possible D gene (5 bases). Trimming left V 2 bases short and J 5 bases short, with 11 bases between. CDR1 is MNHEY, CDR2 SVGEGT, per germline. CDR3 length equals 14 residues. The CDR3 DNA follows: TGTGCCAGCAGTTACCCAGGGTCGGGAGATACGCAGTATTTT. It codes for CASSYPGSGDTQYF.

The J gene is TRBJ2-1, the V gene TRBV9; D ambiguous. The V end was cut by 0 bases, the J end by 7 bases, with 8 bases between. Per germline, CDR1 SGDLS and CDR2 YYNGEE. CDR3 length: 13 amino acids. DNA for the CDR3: TGTGCCAGCAGCGTAGTGGGTGTTAATGAGCAGTTCTTC. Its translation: CASSVVGVNEQFF.

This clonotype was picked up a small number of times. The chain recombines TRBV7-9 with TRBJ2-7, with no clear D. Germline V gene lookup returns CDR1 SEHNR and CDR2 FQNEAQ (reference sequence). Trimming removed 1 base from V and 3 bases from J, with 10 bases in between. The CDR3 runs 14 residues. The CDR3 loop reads CASSLEGRFYEQYF. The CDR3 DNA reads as TGTGCCAGCAGCTTAGAGGGAAGATTCTACGAGCAGTACTTC.

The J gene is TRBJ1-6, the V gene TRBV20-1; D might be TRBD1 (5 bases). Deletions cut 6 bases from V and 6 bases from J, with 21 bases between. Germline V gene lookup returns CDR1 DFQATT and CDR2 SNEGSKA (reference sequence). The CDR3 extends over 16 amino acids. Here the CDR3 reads CSANGAHRAANSPLHF. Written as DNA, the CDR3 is TGCAGTGCAAATGGGGCGCATCGGGCAGCTAATTCACCCCTCCACTTT.

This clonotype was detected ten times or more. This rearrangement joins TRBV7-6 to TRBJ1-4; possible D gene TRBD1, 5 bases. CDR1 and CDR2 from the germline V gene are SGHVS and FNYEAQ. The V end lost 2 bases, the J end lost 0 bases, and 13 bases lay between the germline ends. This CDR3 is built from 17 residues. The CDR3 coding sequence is TGTGCCAGCAGCTTAAAGGGGAATTTCCCAACTAATGAAAAACTGTTTTTT. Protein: CASSLKGNFPTNEKLFF.

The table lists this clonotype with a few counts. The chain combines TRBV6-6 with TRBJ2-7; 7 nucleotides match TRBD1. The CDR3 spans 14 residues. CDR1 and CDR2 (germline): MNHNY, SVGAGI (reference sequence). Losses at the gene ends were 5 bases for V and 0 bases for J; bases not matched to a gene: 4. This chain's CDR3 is CASSGGQYSYEQYV. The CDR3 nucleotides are TGTGCCAGCAGTGGGGGACAGTACTCCTACGAGCAGTACGTC.

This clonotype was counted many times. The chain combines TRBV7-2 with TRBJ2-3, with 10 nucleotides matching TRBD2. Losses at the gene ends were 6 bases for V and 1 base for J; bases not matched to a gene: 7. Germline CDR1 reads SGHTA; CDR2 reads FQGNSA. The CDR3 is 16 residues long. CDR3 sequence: CASSDERGGGTDTQYF. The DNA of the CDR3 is TGTGCCAGCAGTGACGAGCGGGGGGGGGGCACAGATACGCAGTATTTT.

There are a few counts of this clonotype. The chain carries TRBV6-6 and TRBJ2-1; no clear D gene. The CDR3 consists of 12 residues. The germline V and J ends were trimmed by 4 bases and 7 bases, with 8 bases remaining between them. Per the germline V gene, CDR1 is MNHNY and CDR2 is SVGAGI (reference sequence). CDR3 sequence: CASSSLENEQFF. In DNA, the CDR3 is TGTGCCAGCAGTTCCCTGGAGAATGAGCAGTTCTTC.

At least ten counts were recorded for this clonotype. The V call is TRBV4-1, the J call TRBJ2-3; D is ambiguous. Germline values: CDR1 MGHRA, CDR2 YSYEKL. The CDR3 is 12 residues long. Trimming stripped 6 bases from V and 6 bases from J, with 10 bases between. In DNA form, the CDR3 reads TGCGCCAGCAGTCAACGATTGGATACGCAGTATTTT. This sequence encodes CASSQRLDTQYF.

The CDR3 region has the DNA TGTGCCAGCAGCCTGACAGGGGTTATGGACAATGAGCAGTTCTTC. Amino acids: CASSLTGVMDNEQFF. The chain links TRBV7-6 to TRBJ2-1; 8 positions match TRBD1. J gave up 5 bases and V 5 bases, and 8 bases lay outside the gene matches. Germline V gene lookup returns CDR1 SGHVS and CDR2 FNYEAQ. The CDR3 consists of 15 residues. Combining the CDR3 with reference TRBV7-6 and TRBJ2-1 gives the whole variable domain GAGVSQSPRYKVTKRGQDVALRCDPISGHVSLYWYRQALGQGPEFLTYFNYEAQQDKSGLPNDRFSAERPEGSISTLTIQRTEQRDSAMYRCASSLTGVMDNEQFFGPGTRLTVL.

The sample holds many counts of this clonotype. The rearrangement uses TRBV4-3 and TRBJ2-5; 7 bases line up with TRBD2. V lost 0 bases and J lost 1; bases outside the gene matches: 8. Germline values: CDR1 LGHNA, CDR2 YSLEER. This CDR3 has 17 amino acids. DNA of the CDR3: TGCGCCAGCAGCCAAGAGACCCCGGGGGGATTCCAAGAGACCCAGTACTTC. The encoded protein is CASSQETPGGFQETQYF.

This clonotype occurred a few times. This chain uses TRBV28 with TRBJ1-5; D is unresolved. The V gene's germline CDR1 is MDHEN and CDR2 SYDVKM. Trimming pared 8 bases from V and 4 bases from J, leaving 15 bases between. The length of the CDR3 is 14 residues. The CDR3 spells CASAGVRSNQPQHF. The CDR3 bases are TGTGCCAGCGCAGGAGTACGATCTAATCAGCCCCAGCATTTT.